This is a list of T cell receptor beta chains from one sample in a study of Ad26.COV2.S vaccination and SARS-CoV-2 variants. TCRdb's copy holds only in-frame clones and misses some; the assay was immunoSEQ multiplex PCR. The sample yields fewer than 500,000 clones, 90% seen once. Here the sequenced sample was peripheral blood, taken in a trial of Ad26.COV2.S vaccine versus placebo. The receptors here all came from a person aged 18 to 59 who received the Ad26.COV2.S COVID-19 vaccine or a placebo. The CDR3 runs from the conserved cysteine through the conserved F or W. The D gene is left open where the match is weak. Clone size is shown for a subset of rows, as once, few, many or a class of expanded clone.

>TRBV28|-|TRBD2|TRBJ2-1
TGTGCCAGCACCTCTGGGGCTAGCGGTCACAATGAGCAGTTCTTC
CASTSGASGHNEQFF
>TRBV20-1|once|-|TRBJ1-5
TGCAGTGCCGACATCGGGGGTGCCCAGCATTTT
CSADIGGAQHF
>TRBV20-1|-|TRBD1|TRBJ1-5
TGCAGTGCTAGTTGGGGGGGACAGTCCAATCAGCCCCAGCATTTT
CSASWGGQSNQPQHF
>TRBV4-2|-|TRBD2|TRBJ2-3
TGTGCCAGCAGCCAATCCCGAGCTAGCGGGAGGGCCGTAGATACGCAGTATTTT
CASSQSRASGRAVDTQYF
>TRBV28|-|-|TRBJ2-2
TGTGCCAGCAGTCTGCGGGGGCGGGGTAACACCGGGGAGCTGTTTTTT
CASSLRGRGNTGELFF
>TRBV9|-|-|TRBJ2-7
TGTGCCAGCAGCGTAGCATCGGAGACCTACGAGCAGTACTTC
CASSVASETYEQYF
>TRBV5-4|once|-|TRBJ1-2
TGTGCCAGCAGCCCTGGCCGGGGGGCGCTGAGCTATGGCTACACCTTC
CASSPGRGALSYGYTF
>TRBV19|-|TRBD2|TRBJ2-1
TGTGCCAGTAGTATAGGATTCGGCGGGAGGGCCCGTGAGCAGTTCTTC
CASSIGFGGRAREQFF
>TRBV3-1/TRBV3-2|-|TRBD2|TRBJ2-3
TGTGCCAGCAGCCTCCGACTAGCGGGAGACACGCAGTATTTT
CASSLRLAGDTQYF
>TRBV11-2|-|-|TRBJ2-7
TGTGCCAGCAGCAGGGGGGGCTCCTACGAGCAGTACTTC
CASSRGGSYEQYF
>TRBV7-9|-|-|TRBJ2-5
TGTGCCAGCAGCCACCCGACGGGACGGGAAGAGACCCAGTACTTC
CASSHPTGREETQYF
>TRBV19|-|TRBD1|TRBJ1-1
TGTGCCAGTACCAAATACTGGACAGGGAACACTGAAGCTTTCTTT
CASTKYWTGNTEAFF
>TRBV28|-|TRBD1|TRBJ1-2
TGTGCCAGCAGCCAGACGACAGGGGGAAGCGACTATGGCTACACCTTC
CASSQTTGGSDYGYTF
>TRBV19|once|TRBD1|TRBJ2-7
TGTGCCAGTAGTCCGAACAAGGGGGCTGAGCAGTACTTC
CASSPNKGAEQYF
>TRBV11-1|-|TRBD1|TRBJ1-1
TGTGCCAGCAGCTCCGGGACAGCGAACACTGAAGCTTTCTTT
CASSSGTANTEAFF
>TRBV10-3|-|TRBD1|TRBJ2-7
TGTGCCATCAGCTTCGGACAGGGGGGACCCTACGAGCAGTACTTC
CAISFGQGGPYEQYF
>TRBV13|-|TRBD2|TRBJ2-7
TGTGCCAGCAGCTTTAGACTAGCCTCCTACGAGCAGTACTTC
CASSFRLASYEQYF
>TRBV27|-|-|TRBJ1-2
TGTGCCAGCAGTTTATCACCACCGGGACCCCTCTGGGGTGGCTACACCTTC
CASSLSPPGPLWGGYTF
>TRBV7-6|-|-|TRBJ2-3
TGTGCCAGCAGCTTAGCGCCTAGAGATACGCAGTATTTT
CASSLAPRDTQYF
>TRBV6-4|-|TRBD2|TRBJ2-1
TGTGCCAGCAGTAGCGGGATGAATAATGAGCAGTTCTTC
CASSSGMNNEQFF
>TRBV30|-|-|TRBJ1-6
TGTGCCTGGTGTAGGGCAGGTGATTCACCCCTCCACTTT
CAWCRAGDSPLHF
>TRBV28|-|-|TRBJ2-5
TGTGCCAGCAGCCCAGCCGAGACCCAGTACTTC
CASSPAETQYF
>TRBV5-4|-|-|TRBJ2-3
TGTGCCAGCAGCTTGTTTACTAGAAGGGGCACAGATACGCAGTATTTT
CASSLFTRRGTDTQYF
>TRBV29-1|-|-|TRBJ2-1
TGCAGCGTTCCACAGGTAACTGAGCAGTTCTTC
CSVPQVTEQFF
>TRBV2|-|-|TRBJ2-5
TGTGCCAGCAGTATCCGGGGCGAGACCCAGTACTTC
CASSIRGETQYF
>TRBV3-1/TRBV3-2|-|TRBD1|TRBJ2-7
TGTGCCAGCAGCCTCGGGACAGGGACCCCCTACGAGCAGTACTTC
CASSLGTGTPYEQYF
>TRBV28|-|-|TRBJ2-7
TGTGCCACCGGCCGGGGTTACGAGCAGTACTTC
CATGRGYEQYF
>TRBV3-1/TRBV3-2|-|-|TRBJ2-2
TGTGCCAGCAGCCAAGCCATACCGGAGCTGTTTTTT
CASSQAIPELFF
>TRBV7-8|-|TRBD1|TRBJ1-3
TGTGCCAGCAGCTTAGGACGTGGGACAGGGTTTTCTGGAAACACCATATATTTT
CASSLGRGTGFSGNTIYF
>TRBV7-2|-|TRBD2|TRBJ2-4
TGTGCCAGCAGTCTCCCGACTAGCGGGACAAACATTCAGTACTTC
CASSLPTSGTNIQYF
>TRBV10-3|-|-|TRBJ1-2
TGTGCCATCAACGAAAAGGGACCGGAGTATGGCTACACCTTC
CAINEKGPEYGYTF
>TRBV11-2|-|TRBD2|TRBJ2-2
TGTGCCAGCAGCTTGAACGGGGGGGCGAACACCGGGGAGCTGTTTTTT
CASSLNGGANTGELFF
>TRBV13|-|TRBD2|TRBJ2-1
TGTGCCAGCAGCTTAGGGCTAGCGGCAAACAATGAGCAGTTCTTC
CASSLGLAANNEQFF
>TRBV5-1|-|-|TRBJ2-7
TGCGCCAGCAGCTTATGGGACACCGCCTACGAGCAGTACTTC
CASSLWDTAYEQYF
>TRBV6-5|-|-|TRBJ2-7
TGTGCCAGCAGGGCAGGGAACTCCTACGAGCAGTACTTC
CASRAGNSYEQYF
>TRBV16|-|TRBD1|TRBJ1-1
TGTGCCAGCAGCCAACCGGGACAGGGGAGGACTGAAGCTTTCTTT
CASSQPGQGRTEAFF
>TRBV5-1|few|-|TRBJ2-7
TGCGCCAGCAGCTTGGAGGGAGCCTACGAGCAGTACTTC
CASSLEGAYEQYF
>TRBV7-2|-|-|TRBJ1-5
TGTGCCAGCAGCAACCGGGAGGGACAGCCCCAGCATTTT
CASSNREGQPQHF
>TRBV10-3|-|TRBD1|TRBJ2-2
TGTGCCATCAGCGAGACAGGGGCGAACACCGGGGAGCTGTTTTTT
CAISETGANTGELFF
>TRBV27|-|TRBD1|TRBJ1-1
TGTGCCAGCAGTCCCCCCGGGACAGTGAACACTGAAGCTTTCTTT
CASSPPGTVNTEAFF
>TRBV27|-|-|TRBJ2-2
TGTGCCAGCAGTTTGTCTCTTTCTACCGGGGAGCTGTTTTTT
CASSLSLSTGELFF
>TRBV3-1/TRBV3-2|-|TRBD1|TRBJ2-2
TGTGCCAGCAGACCTACAGGGGGAGGAACCGGGGAGCTGTTTTTT
CASRPTGGGTGELFF
>TRBV5-8|-|TRBD1|TRBJ2-5
TGTGCCAGCAGCTTGGAAGGGACAGGGGGGATGGAGACCCAGTACTTC
CASSLEGTGGMETQYF
>TRBV3-1/TRBV3-2|-|-|TRBJ2-3
TGTGCCAGCAGCCGGGCAGTGGATACGCAGTATTTT
CASSRAVDTQYF
>TRBV2|-|TRBD1|TRBJ2-7
TGTGCCAGCAGTGCCTCCGGGACAGACTCCTACGAGCAGTACTTC
CASSASGTDSYEQYF
>TRBV4-2|-|TRBD1|TRBJ2-1
TGTGCCAGCAGCCAACACGGGACAGGGGATTTGAATGAGCAGTTCTTC
CASSQHGTGDLNEQFF
>TRBV6-1|-|-|TRBJ1-5
TGTGCCAGCAGTGAACGGGGGAAGCAGCCCCAGCATTTT
CASSERGKQPQHF
>TRBV7-2|-|-|TRBJ1-3
TGTGCCAGCAGCGTAAGTTCTGGAAACACCATATATTTT
CASSVSSGNTIYF
>TRBV6-4|-|-|TRBJ2-5
TGTGCCAGCAGTGACCAAGAGACCCAGTACTTC
CASSDQETQYF
>TRBV7-3|-|TRBD2|TRBJ2-5
TGTGCCAGCAGCCCCGGGGGGGACCAAGAGACCCAGTACTTC
CASSPGGDQETQYF
>TRBV6-2/TRBV6-3|-|-|TRBJ2-5
TGTGCCAGCAGTTACCCTTCCGGTGGGCAAGAGACCCAGTACTTC
CASSYPSGGQETQYF
>TRBV28|-|TRBD1|TRBJ1-2
TGTGCCAGCAGTCTCCGGGACAGGGGCGGCTATGGCTACACCTTC
CASSLRDRGGYGYTF
>TRBV11-2|-|TRBD2|TRBJ2-5
TGTGCCAGCAGCGGGACTAGCGGGAGGGTACCGGGGGCCCAGTACTTC
CASSGTSGRVPGAQYF
>TRBV3-1/TRBV3-2|once|-|TRBJ1-6
TGTGCCAGCAGGGGGTCTTTTGAGCACTCACCCCTCCACTTT
CASRGSFEHSPLHF
>TRBV28|once|TRBD1|TRBJ1-4
TGTGCCAGCAGTAAATGGACAGGGGAGGATGAAAAACTGTTTTTT
CASSKWTGEDEKLFF
>TRBV9|few|TRBD2|TRBJ2-7
TGTGCCAGCAGCCCTCGGGGTAGCGGGAGCCGCGAGCAGTACTTC
CASSPRGSGSREQYF
>TRBV6-2/TRBV6-3|once|-|TRBJ2-2
TGTGCCAGCAGTTTCGCCGGGACTTTAAACACCGGGGAGCTGTTTTTT
CASSFAGTLNTGELFF
>TRBV7-2|-|TRBD1|TRBJ2-7
TGTGCCAGCAGTCGCCCGACAGGGGGATTTGAGCAGTACTTC
CASSRPTGGFEQYF
>TRBV6-1|-|-|TRBJ2-3
TGTGCCAGCAGTGATATGCACGGCCTAATCGGGACAGATACGCAGTATTTT
CASSDMHGLIGTDTQYF